What follows are 16 T cell receptor beta chains derived from one specimen sequenced in a study of blood T cell repertoires in COVID-19. Repertoires were generated with immunoSEQ multiplex PCR, while TCRdb's copy carries only in-frame clones and drops some. The table includes some 50,000 clones, 85% to 90% detected once. Sequencing was performed on peripheral blood. These receptor sequences come from a man over 45 with acute or convalescent COVID-19.

The chain links TRBV20-1 to TRBJ2-1, with 10 bases identical to TRBD2. Germline trimming cut 3 bases from V and 5 bases from J; bases unmatched to any gene: 4. Looked up from germline, CDR1 is DFQATT and CDR2 is SNEGSKA (reference sequence). The CDR3 runs 14 residues. The CDR3, as DNA: TGCAGTGCTAGTCCCAGCGGGGGGGACAATGAGCAGTTCTTC. Its protein is CSASPSGGDNEQFF.

The rearrangement uses TRBV6-5 and TRBJ2-7; 9 bases are shared with TRBD1. Germline CDR1 reads MNHEY; CDR2 reads SVGAGI. The CDR3 has 15 residues. V lost 6 bases, J lost 1 base, and 7 bases stayed unmatched. CDR3 sequence reads: CASSDVQGASYEQYF. CDR3 nucleotides: TGTGCCAGCAGCGACGTACAGGGGGCGTCCTACGAGCAGTACTTC.

The chain carries TRBV4-1 and TRBJ1-1, with 7 bases aligning to TRBD1. The CDR3 has 15 residues. J lost 3 bases, V lost 4 bases, and 8 bases had no gene match. The germline CDR1 and CDR2 sequences are MGHRA and YSYEKL. CDR3 amino acids: CASSRTGQIYTEAFF. The CDR3 nucleotides read TGCGCCAGCAGCCGGACGGGACAGATATACACTGAAGCTTTCTTT.

The V gene is TRBV5-5, the J gene TRBJ2-5; the D gene is possibly TRBD1 (5 bases). This CDR3 comprises 15 residues. Germline V gene data show CDR1 as SGHKS and CDR2 as YYEKEE (reference sequence). V dropped 3 bases and J dropped 1 base, with 13 bases sitting between them. The CDR3 nucleotides are TGTGCCAGCAGCTCCAGCAGGGCCGTCCAAGAGACCCAGTACTTC. Its protein is CASSSSRAVQETQYF.

The chain has TRBV6-6 and TRBJ2-3; 8 bases map to TRBD1. The V gene's germline CDR1 is MNHNY and CDR2 SVGAGI (reference sequence). After removal of 3 bases from V and 6 bases from J, the junction contained 5 bases not matched to a gene. The CDR3 has 14 residues. The chain's CDR3 is CASSYGTGRDTQYF. The CDR3 DNA sequence: TGTGCCAGCAGTTATGGGACAGGAAGGGATACGCAGTATTTT.

This rearrangement joins TRBV3-1 (or the pseudogene TRBV3-2) to TRBJ1-1; 7 bases are shared with TRBD1. The length of the CDR3 is 17 residues. V gave up 3 bases and J gave up 1 base; unmatched junction bases: 11. CDR1 is LGHDT, CDR2 YNNKEL, per germline (reference sequence). Written as DNA, the CDR3 is TGTGCCAGCAGCCACTCAGGGGGGCCTTCGGCGAACACTGAAGCTTTCTTT. Its translation is CASSHSGGPSANTEAFF.

This clone came up once. The chain is built from TRBV15 and TRBJ2-2, with D possibly being TRBD2 (6 bases). The CDR3 has 16 residues. The V gene's germline CDR1 is LNHNV and CDR2 YYDKDF (reference sequence). The V gene lost 1 base and the J gene lost 1 base, with 10 bases spanning the gap. CDR3 bases: TGTGCCACCAGCAGAGGCCATAGCGGGAACACCGGGGAGCTGTTTTTT. It codes for CATSRGHSGNTGELFF. The entire variable domain, with the rest obtained from reference TRBV15 and TRBJ2-2, is as follows: DAMVIQNPRYQVTQFGKPVTLSCSQTLNHNVMYWYQQKSSQAPKLLFHYYDKDFNNEADTPDNFQSRRPNTSFCFLDIRSPGLGDTAMYLCATSRGHSGNTGELFFGEGSRLTVL.

V gene TRBV5-1 combines with J gene TRBJ1-4; 8 bases align to TRBD1. The V segment lost 2 bases and the J segment 4 bases; nucleotides outside the gene matches: 1. The V gene's germline CDR1 is SGHRS and CDR2 YFSETQ. CDR3 length equals 14 residues. The CDR3 nucleotides read TGCGCCAGCAGCTTTGGACAGGGTAATGAAAAACTGTTTTTT. Residues: CASSFGQGNEKLFF.

V gene TRBV27 combines with J gene TRBJ1-6, with 8 bases identical to TRBD1. This CDR3 is built from 17 residues. V trimming: 5 bases; J trimming: 11 bases; junction bases outside the gene matches: 17. Germline V CDR1 and CDR2: MNHEY, SMNVEV (reference sequence). The CDR3 sequence is CASSPNFRQGRKAPLHF. The CDR3, as DNA: TGTGCCAGCAGTCCCAATTTTAGACAGGGGAGAAAAGCACCCCTCCACTTT.

A few counts support this clone. The sample contains more than one DNA sequence encoding this CDR3. This chain joins TRBV6-5 and TRBJ1-5; D is ambiguous. V was cut by 5 bases and J by 6 bases, with 8 bases left in between. The CDR3 is made up of 12 amino acids. The V gene's germline CDR1 is MNHEY and CDR2 SVGAGI. CDR3 in amino acids: CASSQEGQPQHF. The CDR3 region has the DNA TGTGCCAGCAGTCAGGAGGGTCAGCCCCAGCATTTT.

The rearrangement links TRBV5-1 to TRBJ2-2, with 7 positions matching TRBD1. CDR1 and CDR2 from the germline V gene are SGHRS and YFSETQ. CDR3 length equals 14 residues. With 3 bases clipped from V and 4 bases from J, the junction kept 3 bases outside the gene matches. CDR3 sequence reads: CASSYAGGTGELFF. The CDR3 DNA reads as TGCGCCAGCAGCTATGCAGGGGGCACCGGGGAGCTGTTTTTT. The whole variable domain, filled in from reference TRBV5-1 and TRBJ2-2, reads KAGVTQTPRYLIKTRGQQVTLSCSPISGHRSVSWYQQTPGQGLQFLFEYFSETQRNKGNFPGRFSGRQFSNSRSEMNVSTLELGDSALYLCASSYAGGTGELFFGEGSRLTVL.

V gene TRBV6-4 combines with J gene TRBJ2-3, with TRBD2 matching 16 bases. Germline-derived CDR1 and CDR2 are MRHNA and SNTAGT. This CDR3 spans 17 amino acids. V was clipped by 2 bases and J by 4 bases; unmatched bases: 3. Here the CDR3 reads CASSDRGLAGGPDTQYF. CDR3 in DNA: TGTGCCAGCAGTGACCGGGGACTAGCGGGAGGGCCAGATACGCAGTATTTT.

In this sample, this clone turned up once. The chain employs TRBV6-1 and TRBJ2-5; a weak D match, TRBD1 (5 bases). Per the germline V gene, CDR1 is MNHNS and CDR2 is SASEGT. Between the trimmed V and J ends, which lost 7 bases and 5 bases, there was a span of 14 bases. The CDR3 sequence is 13 residues long. The CDR3 DNA is TGTGCCAGCACCCAAGGAAGACAGGAGACCCAGTACTTC. This gives the protein CASTQGRQETQYF.

This clone showed up just a few times. The chain joins TRBV7-8 to TRBJ1-5; D is undetermined. Trimming removed 1 base at V and 0 bases at J, with 16 bases between. Germline CDR1 and CDR2: SGHVS and FQNEAQ. The CDR3 consists of 18 residues. The CDR3 loop reads CASSLGSSTPYSNQPQHF. CDR3 nucleotides: TGTGCCAGCAGCTTAGGCAGTAGCACCCCGTATAGCAATCAGCCCCAGCATTTT.

The chain uses TRBV11-2 and TRBJ2-5; tentatively, D is TRBD1 (5 bases). This CDR3 contains 14 residues. Germline V gene data show CDR1 as SGHAT and CDR2 as FQNNGV. Trimming shortened V by 4 bases and J by 1 base, and 10 bases separated the two germline ends. CDR3: CASSSYDSQETQYF. The CDR3 nucleotides are TGTGCCAGCAGCTCCTACGACAGCCAAGAGACCCAGTACTTC.

This sequence joins TRBV5-4 and TRBJ2-7; 9 nucleotides line up with TRBD2. Germline-derived CDR1 and CDR2 are SGHNT and YYREEE (reference sequence). CDR3 length equals 14 residues. V trimming: 8 bases; J trimming: 4 bases; junction bases outside the gene matches: 10. Here the CDR3 reads CASRPQREDYEQYF. CDR3 in DNA: TGTGCCAGTCGGCCTCAGCGGGAGGATTACGAGCAGTACTTC. The full variable domain, completed using reference TRBV5-4 and TRBJ2-7, is ETGVTQSPTHLIKTRGQQVTLRCSSQSGHNTVSWYQQALGQGPQFIFQYYREEENGRGNFPPRFSGLQFPNYSSELNVNALELDDSALYLCASRPQREDYEQYFGPGTRLTVT.